This T cell receptor beta chain comes out of a study of cytomegalovirus exposure and HLA in healthy donors. About this clone itself: Its antigen is unidentified.

Per the germline V gene, CDR1 is SGHRS and CDR2 is YFSETQ. The trim removed 0 bases at V and 9 bases at J, leaving 7 bases unmatched. The CDR3 length is 15 residues. Study findings and constraints: TCR beta V- and J-gene trimming was later associated with a missense DCLRE1C variant. Rarity characterized most TCR sequences, yet some public TCRs appeared in many donors. Later on, an analysis showed TCR association rates differing by HLA locus, with DRB1 the most and HLA-C the fewest. Cytomegalovirus association was listed for about 150 TCR beta chains.

PCR primers comprised 60 Vbeta and 13 Jbeta primers. Only in-frame clones appear in the TCRdb table, and some are missing; sequencing was by immunoSEQ multiplex PCR. The repertoire includes roughly 150,000 clones, over 75% of them detected once, and approximately 0.66% sits in the top ten. The sequencing input was PBMCs. This clonotype was obtained from a male donor in good health and CMV-seronegative. This chain joins TRBV5-1 and TRBJ2-3; TRBD2 matches at 10 bases. The CDR3 reads CASSLGVAGGRTQYF. As DNA, the CDR3 is TGCGCCAGCAGCTTGGGAGTAGCGGGAGGACGCACGCAGTATTTT. Drawing the rest from reference TRBV5-1 and TRBJ2-3, the complete variable domain is KAGVTQTPRYLIKTRGQQVTLSCSPISGHRSVSWYQQTPGQGLQFLFEYFSETQRNKGNFPGRFSGRQFSNSRSEMNVSTLELGDSALYLCASSLGVAGGRTQYFGPGTRLTVL.